The source of this T cell receptor beta chain is a study of regulatory T cells in long-lasting Graves disease (dated by TCRdb to the early 2020s). Regarding the research as a whole: Patients with newly diagnosed Graves' disease had been on antithyroid drugs for under 3 months. Persistent Graves' disease patients were compared with newly diagnosed Graves' disease patients by peripheral blood TCR sequencing and RNA sequencing. TCR sequencing covered 13 persistent and about 20 newly diagnosed Graves' disease patients, 33 samples in total. The study was conducted in China and was registered as a clinical trial. What the authors observed across the whole study: Preferential use of TRBV28, TRBJ1-2 and TRBJ2-5 was observed in persistent disease, whereas TRBV20-1 and TRBJ2-1 were favored in newly diagnosed disease. The study examined only peripheral blood because the primary lesion, thyroid tissue, could not be accessed. The authors noted that the small sample size was a limitation that may lower accuracy. A larger number of public clonotypes was shared among persistent patients (more than 2,500) than among newly diagnosed patients (around 880). Sequencing and analysis were limited to the TCR beta chain. Compared with newly diagnosed patients, persistent Graves' disease patients had lower TCR Shannon entropy and fewer highly expanded clones, which suggests clonal expansion.

CDR1 and CDR2, looked up from the germline V gene, are SGHRS and YFSETQ. Relative to germline, V is 4 bases shorter and J is 0 bases shorter, with 15 bases between their ends. The CDR3, cysteine through phenylalanine, is 16 amino acids long. The entry retains the CDR3 DNA only, 48 bases that are in frame from base 1. Interpreted using the paper, the time point label stands for: newly diagnosed GD, antithyroid drugs for less than 3 months. RNA was extracted from PBMCs in TRIzol for both TCR sequencing and RNA sequencing. The diagnosis of Graves' disease was made according to American Thyroid Association guidelines. Patients were recruited from an endocrinology department in Xi'an, China. Each patient gave roughly 10 milliliters of peripheral blood, collected in an EDTA anticoagulant tube. PBMCs were isolated by Ficoll Paque Plus density gradient separation without further T cell sorting. An Agilent 2100 Bioanalyzer and agarose gel were used to assess RNA quality, and a NanoDrop 2000 was used to measure RNA concentration.

With regard to this clonotype: Its antigen is currently not known. The record has no base qualities; no much larger clone is one base away.

The library was produced with multiplex PCR. TCRdb names Illumina HiSeq 4000 as the instrument used. CDR3 regions were amplified by Arm-PCR with iRepertoire HTBI primers to construct TCR beta libraries. Before sequencing, the PCR products underwent gel purification. On the study's bioinformatics: Gene usage analysis of CDR3 amino acid clonotypes relied on the 60 or so TRBV and 14 TRBJ segments identified across samples. Filtered high-quality paired reads were merged into contigs using COPE and FqMerger. BLAST was used to align contigs to IMGT TRBV, TRBD and TRBJ reference genes, and CDR3 was defined according to IMGT. Any clonotype with a frequency above 0.1% was counted as a highly expanded clone. Repertoire diversity was measured by Shannon entropy, and V-J evenness by the Gini coefficient. A clonotype found in more than one individual was treated as public. TCRdb itself trimmed the public reads at Q25 with fastp, ran MiXCR and retained productive beta chains. Every entry covers one CDR3 protein and lists the most common genes and DNA from its rows. The V and J calls and clone size are TCRdb's, not the authors'. The sample records 350,000 to 450,000 distinct CDR3 sequences, approximately 15% of which are singletons. The leading ten clones occupy less than 35% of the sample.

The same data also contributed to another study, on T cells in Graves' hyperthyroidism and ophthalmopathy. Per that second paper: Graves' hyperthyroidism was defined as stable when no progression to ophthalmopathy occurred over 18 months of follow-up. The hyperthyroidism patients were between 18 and 65 years old and newly diagnosed, with a disease duration of less than 2 months. Patients with uncontrolled infections, other autoimmune diseases, pregnancy or lactation were excluded. Clinical symptoms, serum thyroxine and TRAb, thyroid ultrasound, and orbital computed tomography formed the basis for the diagnoses. The TCR CDR3 was subjected to a first round of RT-PCR using the HTBI primer set and the Qiagen OneStep RT-PCR kit. Most expanded thyroid clonotypes (frequency above 0.001) were also found in blood, which suggests that blood repertoires may mirror thyroid immune responses. In cross-validation, a model built on a 13 V-J signature told ophthalmopathy apart from stable hyperthyroidism with 85% to 90% sensitivity and around 84% specificity, and in testing the same model reached 80%/75%. In validation, progression to ophthalmopathy was predicted by the model with more than 65% sensitivity and 72% to 85% specificity, a median of 6.5 months before onset. A discovery cohort of roughly 100 patients, 43 with Graves' ophthalmopathy and fewer than 65 with stable Graves' hyperthyroidism, was used to find distinguishing TCR V-J signatures. An independent validation cohort of 18 to 20 hyperthyroidism patients and about 16 patients who later progressed to ophthalmopathy tested prospective prediction of ophthalmopathy. For training and testing, the 100 or so patients in the discovery cohort were randomly divided in a 7:3 ratio. In about 6 Graves' hyperthyroidism patients, the study also compared T-cell repertoires from thyroid tissue with T-cell repertoires from blood. Following sampling, methimazole starting at 30 mg daily was given to hyperthyroidism patients, and high-dose intravenous methylprednisolone was given to ophthalmopathy patients. A second multiplex PCR round built the libraries, followed by size selection and purification. Libraries were sequenced paired-end with 100 bp reads on an Illumina HiSeq2000. Raw data were processed with SOAPnuke, discarding reads with adapters, uncalled bases, mean Phred below 15, or no exact constant-primer or identifier match. High-quality paired reads were merged with COPE v1.2.5, and unique nucleotide sequences were defined as clonotypes. MiTCR v1.1 was used to align clonotypes to the IMGT TRBV, TRBD and TRBJ reference segments. Only V-J combinations with frequency above 0.0001, covering about 99% of repertoires, were analysed. A TCS score was defined as the ratio of F50 (clonal expansion) to E x V (chaos), with BLOSUM62-based TCRdist applied between CDR3 peptides within each V-J. Welch's t-statistics and random forest reduced 500 to 650 V-J features to fewer than 15, which were used in a naive Bayes classifier (R e1071). Sample size was not statistically predetermined, and investigators were not blinded to group allocation. The paper reports TCR Vbeta CDR3 sequencing of 140 or so peripheral blood samples: under 45 ophthalmopathy, roughly 80 hyperthyroidism and 17 progressor patients.

Here the sequenced sample was peripheral blood mononuclear cells (PBMCs), taken at new diagnosis, from a patient treated with antithyroid drugs. The chain is assembled from TRBV5-1 and TRBJ2-3; a tentative D call is TRBD1 (5 bases match). The receptor's source is a man between 35 and 55 years old with Graves disease. Donor details come from another sample of the same person, matched by shared clones. The CDR3 reads CASSTSWTRSTDTQYF. DNA sequence: TGCGCCAGCAGCACCTCATGGACAAGGAGCACAGATACGCAGTATTTT.